What follows describes a single T cell receptor (beta chain). The antigen remains undetermined. The sample comes from a study of PD-1 blockade in mismatch repair-deficient tumors. TCRdb's table, derived via immunoSEQ multiplex PCR, lists solely in-frame clones and lacks some. The data hold tens of thousands of clones, with about 84% observed a single time. Broader study findings: After pembrolizumab, tumor-resident clones rose rapidly, then generally contracted before radiologic responses.

PCR or immunohistochemistry showed mismatch repair deficiency in every enrolled patient. The TCR-sequenced patients were three responders to pembrolizumab. The receptor's source is an adult with mismatch repair-deficient cancer. Sequencing used peripheral blood, obtained 12 weeks after starting pembrolizumab.

CDR3 sequence (DNA): TGTGCCAGCGGCCGGGTCCAAGAGACCCAGTACTTC. Encoded protein: CASGRVQETQYF. This rearrangement joins TRBV6-5 to TRBJ2-5; D is undetermined. CDR1 is MNHEY and CDR2 is SVGAGI in the germline V gene. Trimming left V 8 bases short and J 1 base short, with 8 bases between. The CDR3 runs 12 residues.